The clone carrying this TCR beta chain came up many times. Its specificity is not known. This specimen belongs to a study of CD8+CD57+ T cells in acquired aplastic anemia. Whole-study context: Sorted CD4+ and CD8+ cells gave a mean 3.2 ug DNA, range about 0.17 to 27.4 ug.

The sequenced patients had an expansion of CD8+CD57+ cells seen by flow cytometry. Blood was sampled before the patients had received any therapy. Genomic DNA templated the TCR beta VDJ and CDR3 profiling. TCRdb processed the reads anew with MiXCR; each CDR3 protein has one entry. Here the sample spans about 120,000 distinct CDR3 sequences, 50% to 70% being singletons. Findings of the study overall: Between the patient and control groups, CD8+ Simpson's diversity did not differ significantly. Sharing between patients and controls was observed for twenty-nine CD8+ CDR3 sequences.

Unmatched junction bases numbered 4, after V lost 1 base and J lost 8 bases. The CDR3 is 15 residues long. The sample was sorted CD4+, CD8+, or CD8+CD57+ T cells (not recorded which) from PBMCs. The receptor was derived from a human donor with aplastic anemia. V and J are TRBV12-3 or TRBV12-4 and TRBJ2-1, with 11 bases lining up with TRBD2. The CDR3 is CASSLVAGGYDEQFF. The CDR3 region has the DNA TGTGCCAGCAGTTTAGTAGCGGGAGGGTACGATGAGCAGTTCTTC.